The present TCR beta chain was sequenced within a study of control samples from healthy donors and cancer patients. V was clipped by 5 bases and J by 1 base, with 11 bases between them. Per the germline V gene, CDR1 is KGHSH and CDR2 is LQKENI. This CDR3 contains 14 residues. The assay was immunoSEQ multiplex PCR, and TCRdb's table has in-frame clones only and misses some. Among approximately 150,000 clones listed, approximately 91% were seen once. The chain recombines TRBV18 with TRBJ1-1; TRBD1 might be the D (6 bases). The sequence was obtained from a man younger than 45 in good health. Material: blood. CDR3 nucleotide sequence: TGTGCCAGCTCATTAGAGGGGGGGAACACTGAAGCTTTCTTT. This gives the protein CASSLEGGNTEAFF. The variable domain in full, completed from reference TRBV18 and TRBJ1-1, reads NAGVMQNPRHLVRRRGQEARLRCSPMKGHSHVYWYRQLPEEGLKFMVYLQKENIIDESGMPKERFSAEFPKEGPSILRIQQVVRGDSAAYFCASSLEGGNTEAFFGQGTRLTVV.